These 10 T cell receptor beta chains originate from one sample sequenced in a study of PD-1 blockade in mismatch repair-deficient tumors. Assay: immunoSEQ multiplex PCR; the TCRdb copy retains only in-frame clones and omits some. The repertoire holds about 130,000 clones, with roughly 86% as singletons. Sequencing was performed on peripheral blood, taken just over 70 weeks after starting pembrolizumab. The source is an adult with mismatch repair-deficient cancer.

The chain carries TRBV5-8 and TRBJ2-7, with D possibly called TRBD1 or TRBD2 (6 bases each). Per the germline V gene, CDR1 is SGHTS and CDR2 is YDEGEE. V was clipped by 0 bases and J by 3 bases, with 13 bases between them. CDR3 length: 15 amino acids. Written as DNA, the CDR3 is TGTGCCAGCAGCTTGGGGGGGGACATCTTCTACGAGCAGTACTTC. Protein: CASSLGGDIFYEQYF.

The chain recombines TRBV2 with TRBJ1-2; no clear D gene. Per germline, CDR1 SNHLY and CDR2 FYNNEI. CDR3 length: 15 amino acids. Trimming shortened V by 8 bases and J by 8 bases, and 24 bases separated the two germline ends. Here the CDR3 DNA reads TGTGCCAGCTTCGTAGTCGGCGGTTCCAGAAACGGCTACACCTTC. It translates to CASFVVGGSRNGYTF.

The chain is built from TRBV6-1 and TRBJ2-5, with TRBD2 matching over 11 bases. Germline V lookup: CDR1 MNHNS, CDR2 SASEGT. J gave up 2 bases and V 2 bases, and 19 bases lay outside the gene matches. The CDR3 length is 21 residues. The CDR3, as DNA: TGTGCCAGCAGTGAATTCGCTGCTGTTTTAGCGGGAGGGCGGCCTCAAGAGACCCAGTACTTC. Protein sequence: CASSEFAAVLAGGRPQETQYF.

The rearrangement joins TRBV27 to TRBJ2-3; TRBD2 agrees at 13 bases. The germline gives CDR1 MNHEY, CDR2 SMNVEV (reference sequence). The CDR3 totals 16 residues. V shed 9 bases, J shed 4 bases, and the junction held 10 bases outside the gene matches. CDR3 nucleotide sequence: TGTGCCAGTAGTCTAACTAGCGGGAGGGCCCCAGATACGCAGTATTTT. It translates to CASSLTSGRAPDTQYF.

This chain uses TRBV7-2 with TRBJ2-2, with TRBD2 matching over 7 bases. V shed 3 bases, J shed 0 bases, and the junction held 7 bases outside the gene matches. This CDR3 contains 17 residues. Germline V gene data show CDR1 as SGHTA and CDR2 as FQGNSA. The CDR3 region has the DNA TGTGCCAGCAGCTTGGGTGCCGGGAGGACGAACACCGGGGAGCTGTTTTTT. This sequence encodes CASSLGAGRTNTGELFF.

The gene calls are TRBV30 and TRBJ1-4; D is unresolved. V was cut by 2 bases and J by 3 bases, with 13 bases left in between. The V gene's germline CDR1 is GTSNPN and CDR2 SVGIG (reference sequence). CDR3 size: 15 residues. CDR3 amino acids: CAWSSVGRSNEKLFF. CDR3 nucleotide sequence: TGTGCCTGGAGTTCTGTAGGTCGCTCTAATGAAAAACTGTTTTTT. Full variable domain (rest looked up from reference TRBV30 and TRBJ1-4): SQTIHQWPATLVQPVGSPLSLECTVEGTSNPNLYWYRQAAGRGLQLLFYSVGIGQISSEVPQNLSASRPQDRQFILSSKKLLLSDSGFYLCAWSSVGRSNEKLFFGSGTQLSVL.

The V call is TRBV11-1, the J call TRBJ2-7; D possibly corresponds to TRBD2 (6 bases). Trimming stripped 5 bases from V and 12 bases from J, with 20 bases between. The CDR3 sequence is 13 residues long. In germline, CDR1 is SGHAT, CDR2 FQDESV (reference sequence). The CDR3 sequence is CASSRLGGSGTYF. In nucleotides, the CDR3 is TGTGCCAGCAGCCGCTTGGGAGGATCTGGAACGTACTTC.

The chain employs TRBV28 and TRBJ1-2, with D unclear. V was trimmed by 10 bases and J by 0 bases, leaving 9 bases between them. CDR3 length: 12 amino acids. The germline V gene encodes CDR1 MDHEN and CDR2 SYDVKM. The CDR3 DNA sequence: TGTGCCACCTTACTAACTAACTATGGCTACACCTTC. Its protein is CATLLTNYGYTF.

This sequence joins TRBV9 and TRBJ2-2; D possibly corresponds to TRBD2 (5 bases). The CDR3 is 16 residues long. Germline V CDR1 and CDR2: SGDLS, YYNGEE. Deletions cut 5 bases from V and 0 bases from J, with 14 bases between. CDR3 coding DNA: TGTGCCAGCAGTGAGCCCGGCGGGTCGAACACCGGGGAGCTGTTTTTT. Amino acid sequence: CASSEPGGSNTGELFF.

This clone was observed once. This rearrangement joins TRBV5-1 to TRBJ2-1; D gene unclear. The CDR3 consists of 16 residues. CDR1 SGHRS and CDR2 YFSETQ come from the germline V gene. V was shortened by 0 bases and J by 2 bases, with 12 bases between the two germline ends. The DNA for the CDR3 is TGCGCCAGCAGCTTGGGGTACGAAACTGCCTACAATGAGCAGTTCTTC. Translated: CASSLGYETAYNEQFF.